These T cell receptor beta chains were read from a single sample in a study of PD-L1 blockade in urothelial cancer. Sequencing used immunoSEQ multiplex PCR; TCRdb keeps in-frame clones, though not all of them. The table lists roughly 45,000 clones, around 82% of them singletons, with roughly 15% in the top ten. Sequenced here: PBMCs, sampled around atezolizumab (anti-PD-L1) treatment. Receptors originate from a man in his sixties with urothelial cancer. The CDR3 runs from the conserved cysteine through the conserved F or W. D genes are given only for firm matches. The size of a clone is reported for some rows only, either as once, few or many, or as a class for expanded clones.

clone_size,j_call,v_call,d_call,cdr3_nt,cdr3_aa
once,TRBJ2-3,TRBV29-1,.,TGCAGCGTTTTGACATCTAGCACAGATACGCAGTATTTT,CSVLTSSTDTQYF
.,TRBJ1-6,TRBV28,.,TGTGCCAGTGGAGGTTATAATTCACCCCTCCACTTT,CASGGYNSPLHF
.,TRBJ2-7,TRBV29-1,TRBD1,TGCAGCGTTGAAGAGGTTGGGACAGAGAGCTACGAGCAGTACTTC,CSVEEVGTESYEQYF
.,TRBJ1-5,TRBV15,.,TGTGCCACCCGGACGGGGGAGGATCAGCCCCAGCATTTT,CATRTGEDQPQHF
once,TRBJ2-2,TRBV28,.,TGTGCCAGCAGTTTGAGGACAGAGAACACCGGGGAGCTGTTTTTT,CASSLRTENTGELFF
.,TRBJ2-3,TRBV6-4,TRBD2,TGTGCCAGCAGTGACTCGTTAGCGGGGAGCACAGATACGCAGTATTTT,CASSDSLAGSTDTQYF
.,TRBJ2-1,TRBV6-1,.,TGTGCCAGCAGTGTTACAGGGAATGAGCAGTTCTTC,CASSVTGNEQFF
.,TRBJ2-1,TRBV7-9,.,TGTGCCAGCAGGGACATCACAGGGTTCGATGAGCAGTTCTTC,CASRDITGFDEQFF
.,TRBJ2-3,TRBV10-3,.,TGTGCCATCAGTGGGGGCCATGATACGCAGTATTTT,CAISGGHDTQYF
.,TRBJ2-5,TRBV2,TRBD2,TGTGCCAGCAAACTAGCGAGAGAGACCCAGTACTTC,CASKLARETQYF
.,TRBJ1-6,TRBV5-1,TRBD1,TGCGCCAGCAGCCAAACAGGGGATGGGTCACCCCTCCACTTT,CASSQTGDGSPLHF
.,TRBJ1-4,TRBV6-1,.,TGTGCCACCGAAATGACAAGGGGGAATGAAAAACTGTTTTTT,CATEMTRGNEKLFF
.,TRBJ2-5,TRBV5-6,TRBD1,TGTGCCAGCAGCTGGGGACAGATCGGGGAGACCCAGTACTTC,CASSWGQIGETQYF
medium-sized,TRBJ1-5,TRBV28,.,TGTGCCAGCAGTCCACCCTGGACAGTCTCACATCAGCCCCAGCATTTT,CASSPPWTVSHQPQHF
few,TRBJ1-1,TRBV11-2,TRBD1,TGTGCCAGCAGGGCGTCAAGGACAGGGATAGGTAGCGGTGAAGCTTTCTTT,CASRASRTGIGSGEAFF
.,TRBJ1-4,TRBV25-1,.,TGTGCCAGCAGTGAATACGTCGGCACTAGGGAAAAACTGTTTTTT,CASSEYVGTREKLFF
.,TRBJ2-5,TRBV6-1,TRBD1,TGTGCCAGCAGCCACGCGGACAGGGAGGAGACCCAGTACTTC,CASSHADREETQYF
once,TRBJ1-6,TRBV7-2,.,TGTGCCAGCACTCAGGGCCTGAACTATAATTCACCCCTCCACTTT,CASTQGLNYNSPLHF
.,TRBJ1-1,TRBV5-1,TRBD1,TGCGCCAGCAGCTTGTCGGCAGGGGGCTTGAACACTGAAGCTTTCTTT,CASSLSAGGLNTEAFF
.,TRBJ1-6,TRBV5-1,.,TGCGCCAGCAGCGAAGGGACAACAACACCCCTCCACTTT,CASSEGTTTPLHF
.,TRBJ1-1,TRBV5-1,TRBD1,TGCGCCAGCAGCCTCGGACAGGGGGCCACTGAAGCTTTCTTT,CASSLGQGATEAFF
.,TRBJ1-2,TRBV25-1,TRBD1,TGTGCCAGCAGTGGTCCGGACAGGATTGACTATGGCTACACCTTC,CASSGPDRIDYGYTF
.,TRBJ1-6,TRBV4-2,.,TGTGCCAGCAGCCCTACACTGCCAGTGAGGAGCTCCTATAATTCACCCCTCCACTTT,CASSPTLPVRSSYNSPLHF
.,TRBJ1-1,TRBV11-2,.,TGTGCCAGCAGCTTAGATGTGGGCGAGACTGAAGCTTTCTTT,CASSLDVGETEAFF
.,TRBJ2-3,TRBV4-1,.,TGCGCCAGCAGCCAAGTCCTCGGAGGGGGGGCAACAGATACGCAGTATTTT,CASSQVLGGGATDTQYF
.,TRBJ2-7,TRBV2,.,TGTGCCAGCGGGCCCGGGACACAGAGCTCCTACGAGCAGTACTTC,CASGPGTQSSYEQYF
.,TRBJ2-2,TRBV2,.,TGTGCCAGCAGTTTCGACAGTGTGAACACCGGGGAGCTGTTTTTT,CASSFDSVNTGELFF
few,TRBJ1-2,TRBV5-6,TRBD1,TGTGCCAGCAGCTCCCCGGACAGGGGGCTAGCTAACTATGGCTACACCTTC,CASSSPDRGLANYGYTF
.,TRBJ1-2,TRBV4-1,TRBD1,TGCGCCAGCAGCCCCATCCAGGACAGGGGTTTTAGTGGCTACACCTTC,CASSPIQDRGFSGYTF
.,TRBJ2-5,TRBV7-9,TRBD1,TGTGCCAGCAGCCCCCCAACAGGGGCGCAAGAGACCCAGTACTTC,CASSPPTGAQETQYF
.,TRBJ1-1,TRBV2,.,TGTGCCAGCTCTACAGGGTGGAGGATGAACACTGAAGCTTTCTTT,CASSTGWRMNTEAFF
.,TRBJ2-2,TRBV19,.,TGTGCCAGTAGCGTAGCCTCTAACACCGGGGAGCTGTTTTTT,CASSVASNTGELFF
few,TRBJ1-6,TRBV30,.,TGTGCCTGGAGTAGGGAGGGCTCCTATAATTCACCCCTCCACTTT,CAWSREGSYNSPLHF
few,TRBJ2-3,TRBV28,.,TGTGCCTCGACGGGGGTAGATACGCAGTATTTT,CASTGVDTQYF
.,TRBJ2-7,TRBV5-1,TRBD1,TGCGCCAGCAGCGACCGGACAGGGGGGCGTTACGAGCAGTACTTC,CASSDRTGGRYEQYF
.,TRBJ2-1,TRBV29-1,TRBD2,TGCAGCGTTGACGCTAGCGGGGGCGCGGAGCAGTTCTTC,CSVDASGGAEQFF
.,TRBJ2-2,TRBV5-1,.,TGCGCCAGCAGCTTGGAGTTCGGCAGAGCGGTCACCGGGGAGCTGTTTTTT,CASSLEFGRAVTGELFF
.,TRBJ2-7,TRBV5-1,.,TGCGCCAGCAGCTTGGCCGGCGGGGTTGCCTACGAGCAGTACTTC,CASSLAGGVAYEQYF
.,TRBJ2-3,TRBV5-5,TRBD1,TGTGCCAGCAGCTCCAGGGACAGGGGCACAGATACGCAGTATTTT,CASSSRDRGTDTQYF
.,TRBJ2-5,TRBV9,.,TGTGCCAGCAGCGTAGGCTTGGGTAGTAGGGGTCGGGGGGAGACCCAGTACTTC,CASSVGLGSRGRGETQYF
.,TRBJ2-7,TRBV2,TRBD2,TGTGCCAGCAGGATAACTAGCGGCCTTCCCTACGAGCAGTACTTC,CASRITSGLPYEQYF
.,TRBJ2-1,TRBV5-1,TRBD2,TGCGCCAGCAGCTTGACTAGCGGGGGTGAGAATGAGCAGTTCTTC,CASSLTSGGENEQFF